This T cell receptor (beta chain) originates from a study of T cell responses to AZD1222 COVID-19 vaccine. Overall study results and limits: There were mostly white British donors and more females than males, and clonal diversity was possibly underestimated. Spike-specific TCR depth and breadth grew after two AZD1222 doses. Vaccine-associated CD4 TCRs spanned spike, dominant at 160-218 and 743-854. Reportedly, nearly half of unique spike TCRs recognized epitopes outside B.1.351/B.1.1.7 mutations.

Profiled with immunoSEQ multiplex PCR; TCRdb holds only in-frame clones, not every one. Among approximately 130,000 clones listed, 88% were seen once. Points on this clone: Its matching antigen is unknown.

The CDR3 runs to 14 residues. The V end was cut by 3 bases, the J end by 2 bases, with 8 bases between. Germline CDR1 and CDR2: LNHDA and SQIVND (reference sequence). Sequenced material: peripheral blood, taken 28 days after the second AZD1222 dose. The chain carries TRBV19 and TRBJ2-1; D is perhaps TRBD1 or TRBD2 (5 bases each). This TCR was sampled from an adult who received the AZD1222 COVID-19 vaccine. The CDR3 bases are TGTGCCAGTAGTATGTCGGGACCCTACAATGAGCAGTTCTTC. Translating gives CASSMSGPYNEQFF.